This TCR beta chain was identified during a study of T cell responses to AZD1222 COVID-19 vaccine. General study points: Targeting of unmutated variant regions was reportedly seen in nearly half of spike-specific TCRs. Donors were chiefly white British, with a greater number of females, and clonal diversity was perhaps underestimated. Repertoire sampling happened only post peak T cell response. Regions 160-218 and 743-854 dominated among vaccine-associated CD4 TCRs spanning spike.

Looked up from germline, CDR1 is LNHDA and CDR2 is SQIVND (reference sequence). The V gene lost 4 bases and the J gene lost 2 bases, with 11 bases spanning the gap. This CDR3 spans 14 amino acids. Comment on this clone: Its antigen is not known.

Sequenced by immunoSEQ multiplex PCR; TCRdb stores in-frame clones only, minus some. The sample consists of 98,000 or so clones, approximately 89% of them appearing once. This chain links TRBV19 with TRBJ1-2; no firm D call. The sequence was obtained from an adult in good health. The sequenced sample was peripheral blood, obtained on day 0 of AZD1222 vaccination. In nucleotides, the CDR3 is TGTGCCAGTAGTAATGGGCCAGCAAACTATGGCTACACCTTC. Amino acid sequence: CASSNGPANYGYTF.